This TCR beta chain emerged from a study of blood T cell repertoires in COVID-19. Background on the study: Acute and convalescent COVID-19 samples came from the United States, Italy and Spain. In each case, the material was cDNA or gDNA derived from T cells, B-cell-depleted T cells, or PBMCs.

Per the original data handling: By means of reference gene primer amplification, nucleated cell counts were estimated. Method: immunoSEQ multiplex PCR; TCRdb's copy keeps in-frame clones and lacks some. D and trimming were read from the DNA, whereas the V and J calls and clone size are those reported in that table. The sample yields over 70,000 clones, roughly 80% seen once. Trimming took 0 bases from V and 2 from J, leaving 8 bases between them. Germline V gene sequence: CDR1 MNHEY, CDR2 SVGAGI. This CDR3 spans 15 amino acids. The specimen sequenced was peripheral blood. The V call is TRBV6-5, the J call TRBJ1-5; D gene unclear. This clonotype was obtained from a man between 70 and 80 years old who had recovered from COVID-19. This chain's CDR3 is CASSYSWGGNQPQHF. The CDR3 bases are TGTGCCAGCAGTTACTCATGGGGAGGCAATCAGCCCCAGCATTTT.